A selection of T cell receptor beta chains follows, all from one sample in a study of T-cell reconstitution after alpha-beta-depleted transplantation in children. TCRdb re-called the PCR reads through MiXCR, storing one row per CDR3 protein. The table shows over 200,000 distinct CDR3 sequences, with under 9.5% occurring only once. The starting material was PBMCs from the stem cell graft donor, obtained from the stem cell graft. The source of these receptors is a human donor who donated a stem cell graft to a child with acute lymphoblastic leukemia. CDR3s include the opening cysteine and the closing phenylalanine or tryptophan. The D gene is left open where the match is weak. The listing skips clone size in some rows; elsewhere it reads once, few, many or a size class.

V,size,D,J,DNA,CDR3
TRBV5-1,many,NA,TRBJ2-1,TGCGCCAGCAGCTTCGAACGGACTGAGCAGTTCTTC,CASSFERTEQFF
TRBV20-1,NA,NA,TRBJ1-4,TGCAGTGCTAGAGTTTTGGCAACAACTAATGAAAAACTGTTTTTT,CSARVLATTNEKLFF
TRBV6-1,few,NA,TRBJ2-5,TGTGCCAGCAGTGACCCAGCCGAGACCCAGTACTTC,CASSDPAETQYF
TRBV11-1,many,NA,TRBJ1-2,TGTGCCAGCAGCCGGGACCTAACCGACTATGGCTACACCTTC,CASSRDLTDYGYTF
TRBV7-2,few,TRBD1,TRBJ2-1,TGTGCCAGCAGCTTCCGACAGGGCGGCCACAATGAGCAGTTCTTC,CASSFRQGGHNEQFF
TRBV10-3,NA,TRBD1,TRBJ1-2,TGTGCCATCAGTGCGGGACAGATAATGAACTATGGCTACACCTTC,CAISAGQIMNYGYTF
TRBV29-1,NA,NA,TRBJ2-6,TGCAGCGTTGAATTGGAAGTCTCTGGGGCCAACGTCCTGACTTTC,CSVELEVSGANVLTF
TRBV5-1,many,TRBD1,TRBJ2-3,TGCGCCAGCAGCGAGGGACAGACCACAGATACGCAGTATTTT,CASSEGQTTDTQYF
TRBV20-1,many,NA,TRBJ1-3,TGCAGTGCTAGAAGGGTTCGTAACTCTGGAAACACCATATATTTT,CSARRVRNSGNTIYF
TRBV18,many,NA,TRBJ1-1,TGTGCCAGCTCACCAAAACCGTCGAACACTGAAGCTTTCTTT,CASSPKPSNTEAFF
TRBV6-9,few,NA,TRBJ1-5,TGTGCCAGCAGCCACCCTCGCGGGGGGCATAGCAATCAGCCCCAGCATTTT,CASSHPRGGHSNQPQHF
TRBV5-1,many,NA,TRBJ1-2,TGCGCCAGCAGCTTACGGGACGGAGATTATGGCTACACCTTC,CASSLRDGDYGYTF
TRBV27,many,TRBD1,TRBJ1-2,TGTGCCAGCAGCCGGACAGGGTATCGTGGCTACACCTTC,CASSRTGYRGYTF
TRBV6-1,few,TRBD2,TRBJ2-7,TGTGCCAGCACTGCGAGCGGGGGGGCCTTCTACGAGCAGTACTTC,CASTASGGAFYEQYF
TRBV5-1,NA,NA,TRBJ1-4,TGCGCCAGCAGCTCCAGGGGAGAGTCTGAAAAACTGTTTTTT,CASSSRGESEKLFF
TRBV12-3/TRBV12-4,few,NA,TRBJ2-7,TGTGCCAGCAGTACCTGGGACGTCAACGAGCAGTACTTC,CASSTWDVNEQYF
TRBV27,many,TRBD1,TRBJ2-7,TGTGCCAGCAGTGGTTTCCGGGACAGATACGAGCAGTACTTC,CASSGFRDRYEQYF
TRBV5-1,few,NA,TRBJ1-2,TGCGCCAGCAGCACAACCCGACGGGCGTCTCGAGGCTACACCTTC,CASSTTRRASRGYTF
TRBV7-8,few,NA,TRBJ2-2,TGTGCCAGCAGCTCCACTCGTGGCACCGGGGAGCTGTTTTTT,CASSSTRGTGELFF
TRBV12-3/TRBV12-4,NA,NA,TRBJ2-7,TGTGCCAGCAGTCTGGGTGAGGGGGAGAGTCCCTACGAGCAGTACTTC,CASSLGEGESPYEQYF
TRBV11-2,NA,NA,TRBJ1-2,TGTGCCAGCAGCCTGCGACAGGCCCACTATGGCTACACCTTC,CASSLRQAHYGYTF
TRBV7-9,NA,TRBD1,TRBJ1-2,TGTGCCAGCAGTCCGCGAGGGACAGGGCGGTATGGCTACACCTTC,CASSPRGTGRYGYTF
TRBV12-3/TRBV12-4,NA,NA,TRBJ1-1,TGTGCCAGCAGTTCCGGTGGTGTGGGGCGAGACGCTTTCTTT,CASSSGGVGRDAFF
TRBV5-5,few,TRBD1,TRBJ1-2,TGTGCCAGCAGCCCAGGGACAGCCAAAAACTATGGCTACACCTTC,CASSPGTAKNYGYTF
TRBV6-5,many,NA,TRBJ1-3,TGTGCCAGCAGTTACCTGGACAGTGGAAACACCATATATTTT,CASSYLDSGNTIYF
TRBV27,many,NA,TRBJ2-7,TGTGCCAGCAGCCTATCGCGGTGGGAAAACTACGAGCAGTACTTC,CASSLSRWENYEQYF
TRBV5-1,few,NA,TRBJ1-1,TGCGCCAGCAGGGACATCGGGACTCCGGCTGAAGCTTTCTTT,CASRDIGTPAEAFF
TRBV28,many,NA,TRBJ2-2,TGTGCCAGCAGTTCTCTGGGAACCGGGGAGCTGTTTTTT,CASSSLGTGELFF
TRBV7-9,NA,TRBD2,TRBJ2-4,TGTGCCAGCAGCCTTAGCGGGGGGAGCGCCAAAAACATTCAGTACTTC,CASSLSGGSAKNIQYF
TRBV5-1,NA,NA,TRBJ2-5,TGCGCCAGCAGCTTTAGCAACTCCGATACCCAAGAGACCCAGTACTTC,CASSFSNSDTQETQYF
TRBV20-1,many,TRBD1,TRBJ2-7,TGCAGTGCTGGCCGGACAGGGGCAGGTAACGAGCAGTACTTC,CSAGRTGAGNEQYF
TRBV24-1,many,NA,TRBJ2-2,TGTGCCACCAGTGATTTAGGGCCAAAGAACACCGGGGAGCTGTTTTTT,CATSDLGPKNTGELFF
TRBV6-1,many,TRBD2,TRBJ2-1,TGTGCCACCCAGTCCGGGGGGGTGGGTGAGCAGTTCTTC,CATQSGGVGEQFF
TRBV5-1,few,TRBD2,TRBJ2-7,TGCGCCAGCAGCTTGAGTTGGTCAGCGGGGGGGCTGAGGGACGAGCAGTACTTC,CASSLSWSAGGLRDEQYF
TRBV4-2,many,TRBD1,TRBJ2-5,TGTGCCAGCAGCCAAGAAACAGGGGTCCGAGAGACCCAGTACTTC,CASSQETGVRETQYF
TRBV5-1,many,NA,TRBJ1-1,TGCGCCAGCAGCTTGGACGGCAGGCCTAACACTGAAGCTTTCTTT,CASSLDGRPNTEAFF
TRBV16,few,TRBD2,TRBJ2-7,TGTGCCAGCAGCCAATCGGGGGGGAACGAGCAGTACTTC,CASSQSGGNEQYF
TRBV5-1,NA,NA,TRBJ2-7,TGCGCCAGCAGTCCCGGGGCACCTACCTACGAGCAGTACTTC,CASSPGAPTYEQYF
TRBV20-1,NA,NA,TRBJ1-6,TGCAGTGCTAGGAGACCAGAGGGTTCACCCCTCCACTTT,CSARRPEGSPLHF
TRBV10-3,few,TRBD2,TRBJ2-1,TGTGCCATCAGCGATAGCGGGGGGGCCTTGAATGAGCAGTTCTTC,CAISDSGGALNEQFF
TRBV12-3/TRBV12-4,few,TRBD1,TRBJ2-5,TGTGCCAGCAGTCCCCCCGGGACAGGGGGGACCCAGTACTTC,CASSPPGTGGTQYF
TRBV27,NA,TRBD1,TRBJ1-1,TGTGCCAGCAGTGCTAGGGGACAGTTGAACACTGAAGCTTTCTTT,CASSARGQLNTEAFF
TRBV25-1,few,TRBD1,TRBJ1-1,TGTGCCAGCAGTGAGACGACAGGGGGAGACACTGAAGCTTTCTTT,CASSETTGGDTEAFF
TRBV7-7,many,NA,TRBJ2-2,TGTGCCAGCAGCTTCTACAGACGAGGGCCCGGGGAGCTGTTTTTT,CASSFYRRGPGELFF
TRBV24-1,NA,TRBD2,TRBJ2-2,TGTGCCACCTCCCGCTCGGGGGGAAAGAACACCGGGGAGCTGTTTTTT,CATSRSGGKNTGELFF